These 27 T cell receptor beta chains were sequenced from one sample in a study of shared clonotypes between healthy human individuals. Sequenced by immunoSEQ multiplex PCR; TCRdb stores in-frame clones only, minus some. The table shows 2 million or so clones, with 90% to 95% occurring only once. Specimen: naive CD4+ T cells sorted from blood. The subset is: CD45RA+ positively selected. These receptor sequences come from a man younger than 35 in good health.

The table lists this clone with a few counts. V and J are TRBV30 and TRBJ2-5; TRBD1 aligns across 10 bases. Germline V gene sequence: CDR1 GTSNPN, CDR2 SVGIG (reference sequence). The CDR3 sequence is 14 residues long. V dropped 2 bases and J dropped 7; count of bases not matched to a gene: 7. CDR3 DNA: TGTGCCTGGAGTCGGGACAGGGGAGCCGGGACCCAGTACTTC. This codes for CAWSRDRGAGTQYF.

V and J are TRBV5-1 and TRBJ2-7; D remains unclear. V lost 5 bases and J 6 bases, leaving 12 bases between the germline ends. CDR3 length equals 12 residues. CDR1 is SGHRS and CDR2 is YFSETQ in the germline V gene. CDR3 DNA sequence: TGCGCCAGCAGTTCCCCTGGGTTCGAGCAGTACTTC. Its translation: CASSSPGFEQYF.

The chain carries TRBV10-3 and TRBJ2-5; 7 nucleotides agree with TRBD2. Germline loops: CDR1 ENHRY, CDR2 SYGVKD. The CDR3 is 15 amino acids. Trimming at V came to 2 bases and at J to 1 base, leaving 4 bases not matched to a gene. The CDR3 DNA reads TGTGCCATCAGTGAGGGCGGGAGTTTCCAAGAGACCCAGTACTTC. Its protein is CAISEGGSFQETQYF.

The chain recombines TRBV5-1 with TRBJ1-2; 8 nucleotides match TRBD1. V lost 4 bases to trimming and J lost 8 bases; unmatched junction nucleotides: 10. The V gene's germline CDR1 is SGHRS and CDR2 YFSETQ. The CDR3 runs 14 residues. For the CDR3, the DNA is TGCGCCAGCAGCACTCCGGGACAGGTTTCCGGCTACACCTTC. Residues: CASSTPGQVSGYTF.

The table lists this clone with a count of one. The J gene is TRBJ2-2, the V gene TRBV30, with D uncertain. The CDR3 sequence is 14 residues long. The germline V gene has CDR1 GTSNPN and CDR2 SVGIG (reference sequence). The V gene lost 3 bases and the J gene lost 6 bases, with 14 bases spanning the gap. DNA of the CDR3: TGTGCCTGGAGGAAATCTGTCAATTCCGGGGAGCTGTTTTTT. Residues: CAWRKSVNSGELFF. Based on the CDR3 plus reference TRBV30 and TRBJ2-2, the full variable domain is SQTIHQWPATLVQPVGSPLSLECTVEGTSNPNLYWYRQAAGRGLQLLFYSVGIGQISSEVPQNLSASRPQDRQFILSSKKLLLSDSGFYLCAWRKSVNSGELFFGEGSRLTVL.

Remarks on this clone: Other DNA sequences in the sample encode the same CDR3. The V call is TRBV18, the J call TRBJ2-7, with a tentative D call TRBD2 (5 bases). The V end was cut by 1 base, the J end by 5 bases, with 9 bases between. Germline lookup yields CDR1 KGHSH and CDR2 LQKENI. The CDR3 runs to 13 residues. The CDR3 loop is CASSPLASHEQYF. The CDR3 DNA sequence: TGTGCCAGCTCACCACTGGCTAGCCACGAGCAGTACTTC.

This clone appeared once. The chain combines TRBV6-1 with TRBJ2-7; D is perhaps TRBD2 (6 bases). Trimming left V 9 bases short and J 3 bases short, with 15 bases between. Germline V gives CDR1 MNHNS, CDR2 SASEGT. The CDR3 spans 13 residues. CDR3 nucleotide sequence: TGTGCCAGGTCTGGGGGGATGAGCTACGAGCAGTACTTC. Translating gives CARSGGMSYEQYF.

This sequence joins TRBV28 and TRBJ1-4; 7 bases align to TRBD1. The CDR3 has 13 residues. Germline loops: CDR1 MDHEN, CDR2 SYDVKM. Germline trimming cut 7 bases from V and 5 bases from J; bases unmatched to any gene: 4. The DNA for the CDR3 is TGTGCCAGCAAGGACAGGCAGAATGAAAAACTGTTTTTT. This sequence encodes CASKDRQNEKLFF.

V usage is TRBV7-8 and J usage is TRBJ1-6; tentative D call: TRBD1 (5 bases). With 1 base removed from V and 6 bases from J, the gap between germline ends came to 10 bases. This CDR3 spans 15 amino acids. CDR1 and CDR2 (germline): SGHVS, FQNEAQ. As DNA, the CDR3 is TGTGCCAGCAGCTTAGATCAGGGTCTTAATTCACCCCTCCACTTT. Translated: CASSLDQGLNSPLHF. Full variable domain (rest looked up from reference TRBV7-8 and TRBJ1-6): GAGVSQSPRYKVAKRGQDVALRCDPISGHVSLFWYQQALGQGPEFLTYFQNEAQLDKSGLPSDRFFAERPEGSVSTLKIQRTQQEDSAVYLCASSLDQGLNSPLHFGNGTRLTVT.

The chain recombines TRBV30 with TRBJ1-6; D is unresolved. V shed 2 bases and J shed 14 bases, with 19 bases lying between them. Germline-derived CDR1 and CDR2 are GTSNPN and SVGIG (reference sequence). The CDR3 has 14 amino acids. Here the CDR3 DNA reads TGTGCCTGGAGTCTAATGTCGATGGGATTGGCCCTCCACTTT. It codes for CAWSLMSMGLALHF.

The chain combines TRBV30 with TRBJ1-1; no clear D. The germline V gene encodes CDR1 GTSNPN and CDR2 SVGIG (reference sequence). CDR3 length: 13 amino acids. Trimming took off 7 bases at V and 1 base at J, with 13 bases between the two ends. CDR3 loop: CASHLIRNTEAFF. DNA of the CDR3: TGTGCCTCGCATCTCATACGGAACACTGAAGCTTTCTTT.

This rearrangement joins TRBV27 to TRBJ1-2; 9 positions agree with TRBD1. The CDR3 has 18 residues. Germline CDR1 MNHEY, CDR2 SMNVEV (reference sequence). Trimming removed 4 bases from V and 2 bases from J; junction bases left unmatched: 14. In DNA, the CDR3 is TGTGCCAGCAGTTCACAGCCGGGACAGGGACGTTTGAACTATGGCTACACCTTC. It encodes CASSSQPGQGRLNYGYTF.

V usage is TRBV10-3 and J usage is TRBJ2-3; 8 nucleotides match TRBD2. The J segment lost 2 bases and the V segment lost 6 bases, leaving 4 bases of the junction unmatched. The CDR3 runs 14 residues. Germline values: CDR1 ENHRY, CDR2 SYGVKD. The CDR3 DNA reads TGTGCCATCAGACCGGGACTAGACACAGATACGCAGTATTTT. Its translation: CAIRPGLDTDTQYF.

V gene TRBV7-8 combines with J gene TRBJ1-5; maybe TRBD1 (6 bases). V shed 5 bases and J shed 3 bases, with 11 bases lying between them. CDR3 length equals 14 residues. CDR1 and CDR2 from the germline V gene are SGHVS and FQNEAQ. The CDR3 DNA sequence: TGTGCCAGCAGCCCCGGACAGTTCAATCAGCCCCAGCATTTT. It encodes CASSPGQFNQPQHF.

The J gene is TRBJ2-1, the V gene TRBV4-1; TRBD2 matches 10 bases. This CDR3 contains 17 residues. J gave up 3 bases and V 0 bases, and 5 bases lay outside the gene matches. The germline V gene has CDR1 MGHRA and CDR2 YSYEKL. CDR3 DNA: TGCGCCAGCAGCCAAGAGGGGGGACTAGCGTACTACAATGAGCAGTTCTTC. It yields the protein CASSQEGGLAYYNEQFF.

Regarding this clone: The identical CDR3 is also encoded by other nucleotide sequences in the sample. V is TRBV10-3 and J is TRBJ2-7; 9 bases agree with TRBD1. Germline V gene data show CDR1 as ENHRY and CDR2 as SYGVKD. The CDR3 has 15 amino acids. Losses at the gene ends were 3 bases for V and 1 base for J; bases not matched to a gene: 4. CDR3 protein: CAISEGGQGSYEQYF. Written as DNA, the CDR3 is TGTGCCATCAGTGAAGGAGGACAGGGGTCCTACGAGCAGTACTTC.

The chain is built from TRBV29-1 and TRBJ2-5, with D tentatively TRBD1 (6 bases). The CDR3 extends over 14 amino acids. The V and J ends lost 4 bases and 0 bases respectively, with 12 bases between them. Germline V gene data show CDR1 as SQVTM and CDR2 as ANQGSEA. The CDR3 here is CSVVRTAYQETQYF. For the CDR3, the DNA is TGCAGCGTTGTAAGGACAGCATACCAAGAGACCCAGTACTTC.

The count of this clone is one. The V and J genes are TRBV28 and TRBJ2-5; 9 bases line up with TRBD1. Trimming took 5 bases from V and 2 from J; bases not matched to a gene: 9. Germline V lookup: CDR1 MDHEN, CDR2 SYDVKM. CDR3 length: 16 amino acids. CDR3 nucleotide sequence: TGTGCCAGCAGTGCTTCCGGGACAGGGCTTCAAGAGACCCAGTACTTC. Residues: CASSASGTGLQETQYF.

The rearrangement links TRBV19 to TRBJ2-7; possible D gene TRBD1, 6 bases. Per the germline V gene, CDR1 is LNHDA and CDR2 is SQIVND (reference sequence). This CDR3 spans 15 amino acids. The V end was cut by 3 bases, the J end by 2 bases, with 14 bases between. The DNA of the CDR3 is TGTGCCAGTAGTATTTTGGAAAGGGGGACCTACGAGCAGTACTTC. Its protein product is CASSILERGTYEQYF.

The chain employs TRBV5-8 and TRBJ2-4; D ambiguous. V lost 4 bases to trimming and J lost 1 base, with 12 bases between them. This CDR3 comprises 15 residues. Germline V lookup: CDR1 SGHTS, CDR2 YDEGEE. CDR3 residues: CASSPQNLAKNIQYF. The CDR3 bases are TGTGCCAGCAGCCCCCAGAACCTGGCCAAAAACATTCAGTACTTC.

The V gene is TRBV19, the J gene TRBJ2-2, with D tentatively TRBD1 (6 bases). The CDR3 runs 12 residues. CDR1 is LNHDA and CDR2 is SQIVND in the germline V gene (reference sequence). Trimming left V 5 bases short and J 6 bases short, with 7 bases between. CDR3 in DNA: TGTGCCAGTAGTGCAGGGGCCGGGGAGCTGTTTTTT. Protein: CASSAGAGELFF.

The chain links TRBV12-5 to TRBJ2-1; D gene ambiguous. The length of the CDR3 is 13 residues. Germline V gene lookup returns CDR1 LGHNT and CDR2 FRNRAP. Between the trimmed V and J ends, which lost 0 bases and 10 bases, there was a span of 10 bases. DNA of the CDR3: TGTGCTAGTGGTTTGGTATCCGGGTACGAGCAGTTCTTC. Amino acids: CASGLVSGYEQFF. Full variable domain (remainder filled in from reference TRBV12-5 and TRBJ2-1): DARVTQTPRHKVTEMGQEVTMRCQPILGHNTVFWYRQTMMQGLELLAYFRNRAPLDDSGMPKDRFSAEMPDATLATLKIQPSEPRDSAVYFCASGLVSGYEQFFGPGTRLTVL.

The chain has TRBV29-1 and TRBJ1-1; 8 bases align to TRBD1. Germline loops: CDR1 SQVTM, CDR2 ANQGSEA. The CDR3 is made up of 15 amino acids. Losses at the gene ends were 1 base for V and 1 base for J; bases not matched to a gene: 5. DNA of the CDR3: TGCAGCGTTGAAGGAGTTGACAGGGGGAACACTGAAGCTTTCTTT. It codes for CSVEGVDRGNTEAFF.

J is TRBJ1-6 and V is TRBV12-5; the match to TRBD1 covers 8 bases. The trim removed 5 bases at V and 4 bases at J, leaving 13 bases unmatched. CDR1 and CDR2 from the germline V gene are LGHNT and FRNRAP. CDR3 length: 18 residues. DNA of the CDR3: TGTGCTAGTGGTAATACCGGGACAGGCGGATCGTATAATTCACCCCTCCACTTT. Its translation: CASGNTGTGGSYNSPLHF.

The chain links TRBV7-2 to TRBJ2-7; D possibly matches TRBD1 or TRBD2 (5 bases each). Germline values: CDR1 SGHTA, CDR2 FQGNSA. The CDR3 is 13 residues long. Trimming shortened V by 4 bases and J by 7 bases, and 14 bases separated the two germline ends. The CDR3 DNA follows: TGTGCCAGCAGCTCTCCGGGGCCGCGGGAGCAGTACTTC. Amino acids: CASSSPGPREQYF.

This sequence joins TRBV11-3 and TRBJ2-1; 11 bases are a match to TRBD1. Germline V lookup: CDR1 SGHNT, CDR2 YENEEA. The CDR3 has 14 residues. V dropped 5 bases and J dropped 14; count of bases not matched to a gene: 11. The chain's CDR3 is CASSPSGTGGLEFF. The CDR3 DNA follows: TGTGCCAGCAGCCCGTCCGGGACAGGGGGTTTGGAGTTCTTC.

CDR3 region: CASSLPGLRTDTQYF. The CDR3 bases are TGCGCCAGCAGCTTGCCGGGGTTAAGGACAGATACGCAGTATTTT. This chain connects TRBV5-1 to TRBJ2-3; maybe TRBD2 (5 bases). CDR3 length: 15 amino acids. V lost 1 base to trimming and J lost 3 bases, with 12 bases between them. Germline V gene data show CDR1 as SGHRS and CDR2 as YFSETQ.